Shown below are 15 T cell receptor beta chains from a single sample sequenced in a study of CD8 T cells in Susac syndrome. Reverse transcription of about 0.45 to 1 ug RNA used random hexamers. Via MiXCR, TCRdb re-called the immunoSEQ multiplex PCR reads, giving one row per CDR3 protein. The table lists approximately 140,000 distinct CDR3 sequences, 85% to 95% of them singletons. The sample consisted of CD8+ T cells from PBMCs. The receptors derive from a human donor in good health.

The V gene is TRBV27, the J gene TRBJ2-7; 9 positions match TRBD1. This CDR3 region has 17 residues. After removal of 3 bases from V and 3 bases from J, the junction contained 12 bases not matched to a gene. CDR1 is MNHEY, CDR2 SMNVEV, per germline (reference sequence). The CDR3: CASSLNNPGTGYYEQYF. The CDR3 DNA follows: TGTGCCAGCAGTTTGAATAATCCAGGGACAGGGTACTACGAGCAGTACTTC.

The V gene is TRBV4-2, the J gene TRBJ1-4, with 7 bases matching TRBD1. With V trimmed by 3 bases and J by 5 bases, 9 bases remained unmatched. The length of the CDR3 is 16 residues. Germline V CDR1 and CDR2: LGHNA, YNFKEQ. In DNA form, the CDR3 reads TGTGCCAGCAGCCAGCTCTCAGGGGGATCGAATGAAAAACTGTTTTTT. As protein: CASSQLSGGSNEKLFF.

The chain couples TRBV4-1 to TRBJ1-1; the match to TRBD1 covers 7 bases. J was trimmed by 6 bases and V by 0 bases; bases with no gene match: 7. The CDR3 has 15 amino acids. Germline CDR1 MGHRA, CDR2 YSYEKL. The CDR3 nucleotides are TGCGCCAGCAGCCAAGATCCCAGGGGGTGGGCTGAAGCTTTCTTT. Translation: CASSQDPRGWAEAFF.

The chain carries TRBV20-1 and TRBJ1-2; weak D call: TRBD1 (6 bases). V was trimmed by 6 bases and J by 0 bases, leaving 14 bases between them. This CDR3 contains 14 residues. Germline CDR1 reads DFQATT; CDR2 reads SNEGSKA (reference sequence). The CDR3 loop reads CSAAWTVPNYGYTF. The CDR3 coding sequence is TGCAGTGCCGCTTGGACAGTTCCTAACTATGGCTACACCTTC.

V is TRBV4-3 and J is TRBJ2-7; the D gene is possibly TRBD1 (5 bases). The CDR3 is made up of 17 amino acids. Germline V gene data show CDR1 as LGHNA and CDR2 as YSLEER. V gave up 3 bases and J gave up 3 bases, with 21 bases separating them. CDR3 sequence reads: CASSHPAQTDRLYEQYF. CDR3 bases: TGCGCCAGCAGCCACCCCGCGCAGACCGACAGACTCTACGAGCAGTACTTC.

The V gene is TRBV2, the J gene TRBJ1-1; D not resolved. There are 12 residues in the CDR3. Germline V gives CDR1 SNHLY, CDR2 FYNNEI. Trimming shortened V by 7 bases and J by 6 bases, and 12 bases separated the two germline ends. This CDR3 reads CASTTGSPEAFF. The CDR3 nucleotides read TGTGCCAGCACCACGGGATCCCCTGAAGCTTTCTTT. The entire variable domain, with the rest obtained from reference TRBV2 and TRBJ1-1, is as follows: EPEVTQTPSHQVTQMGQEVILRCVPISNHLYFYWYRQILGQKVEFLVSFYNNEISEKSEIFDDQFSVERPDGSNFTLKIRSTKLEDSAMYFCASTTGSPEAFFGQGTRLTVV.

This clonotype is a singleton in its sample. The chain links TRBV6-5 to TRBJ2-7, with 7 bases aligning to TRBD2. The germline gives CDR1 MNHEY, CDR2 SVGAGI. This CDR3 region has 13 residues. Unmatched junction bases numbered 9, after V lost 8 bases and J lost 5 bases. CDR3 coding DNA: TGTGCCAGCGGAGCGGGGCCCACCAACGAGCAGTACTTC. It is translated as CASGAGPTNEQYF.

In nucleotides, the CDR3 is TGTGCCAGCAGTTTATCCCCGGGGCGCACCTACGAGCAGTACTTC. Residues: CASSLSPGRTYEQYF. This rearrangement joins TRBV27 to TRBJ2-7; D tentatively reads TRBD1 or TRBD2 (5 bases each). Trimming stripped 0 bases from V and 2 bases from J, with 11 bases between. Germline lookup yields CDR1 MNHEY and CDR2 SMNVEV (reference sequence). This CDR3 has 15 amino acids.

The rearrangement joins TRBV14 to TRBJ2-1, with D perhaps TRBD1 (6 bases). Trimming took 5 bases from V and 6 from J, leaving 8 bases between them. This CDR3 is 12 amino acids long. The germline CDR1 and CDR2 sequences are SGHDN and FVKESK. DNA of the CDR3: TGTGCCAGCAGCGCACAGGGCAATGAGCAGTTCTTC. This translates into CASSAQGNEQFF. The full variable domain, in which reference TRBV14 and TRBJ2-1 provide the parts outside the CDR3, is EAGVTQFPSHSVIEKGQTVTLRCDPISGHDNLYWYRRVMGKEIKFLLHFVKESKQDESGMPNNRFLAERTGGTYSTLKVQPAELEDSGVYFCASSAQGNEQFFGPGTRLTVL.

The V gene is TRBV7-9, the J gene TRBJ2-5; D is perhaps TRBD1 or TRBD2 (5 bases each). Trimming removed 5 bases at V and 2 bases at J, with 12 bases between. Germline V gene data show CDR1 as SEHNR and CDR2 as FQNEAQ (reference sequence). This CDR3 has 14 amino acids. The CDR3 spells CASSQSGAQETQYF. The CDR3 DNA reads TGTGCCAGCAGCCAGTCCGGGGCGCAAGAGACCCAGTACTTC.

The chain joins TRBV6-5 to TRBJ2-5; 13 bases are a match to TRBD2. CDR3 size: 15 residues. V lost 8 bases to trimming and J lost 2 bases; unmatched junction nucleotides: 5. Germline CDR1 reads MNHEY; CDR2 reads SVGAGI. The CDR3 region is CASRTSGSTQETQYF. The DNA of the CDR3 is TGTGCCAGCCGGACTAGCGGGAGTACTCAAGAGACCCAGTACTTC.

The table lists this clonotype with a count of one. The chain is built from TRBV7-2 and TRBJ2-1, with 7 bases matching TRBD2. Germline-derived CDR1 and CDR2 are SGHTA and FQGNSA. The V segment lost 6 bases and the J segment 8 bases; nucleotides outside the gene matches: 13. The CDR3 covers 15 residues. CDR3 amino acids: CASRLLALQLDEQFF. In nucleotides, the CDR3 is TGTGCCAGCAGGCTACTAGCGCTTCAACTAGATGAGCAGTTCTTC.

This clonotype turned up a few times. V and J are TRBV7-9 and TRBJ2-7; possibly TRBD1 or TRBD2 for D (5 bases each). This CDR3 comprises 12 residues. Germline V gives CDR1 SEHNR, CDR2 FQNEAQ (reference sequence). Trimming removed 5 bases from V and 7 bases from J, with 12 bases in between. In DNA form, the CDR3 reads TGTGCCAGCAGCCCTTATGGGGGAGAGCAGTACTTC. As protein: CASSPYGGEQYF.

The V and J genes are TRBV19 and TRBJ2-7, with D uncertain. The V gene lost 2 bases and the J gene lost 5 bases, with 10 bases spanning the gap. Germline loops: CDR1 LNHDA, CDR2 SQIVND (reference sequence). The CDR3 has 13 amino acids. The CDR3 coding sequence is TGTGCCAGTAGTATAAAAGGGATCCACGAGCAGTACTTC. Translation gives CASSIKGIHEQYF.

This chain joins TRBV6-2 or TRBV6-3 and TRBJ2-1; TRBD1 agrees at 8 bases. V lost 6 bases to trimming and J lost 1 base; unmatched junction nucleotides: 5. This CDR3 contains 15 residues. The germline V gene encodes CDR1 MNHEY and CDR2 SVGEGT. The CDR3 DNA sequence: TGTGCCAGCAGACCAGGGGGCAGGTCCTACAATGAGCAGTTCTTC. Translating gives CASRPGGRSYNEQFF.